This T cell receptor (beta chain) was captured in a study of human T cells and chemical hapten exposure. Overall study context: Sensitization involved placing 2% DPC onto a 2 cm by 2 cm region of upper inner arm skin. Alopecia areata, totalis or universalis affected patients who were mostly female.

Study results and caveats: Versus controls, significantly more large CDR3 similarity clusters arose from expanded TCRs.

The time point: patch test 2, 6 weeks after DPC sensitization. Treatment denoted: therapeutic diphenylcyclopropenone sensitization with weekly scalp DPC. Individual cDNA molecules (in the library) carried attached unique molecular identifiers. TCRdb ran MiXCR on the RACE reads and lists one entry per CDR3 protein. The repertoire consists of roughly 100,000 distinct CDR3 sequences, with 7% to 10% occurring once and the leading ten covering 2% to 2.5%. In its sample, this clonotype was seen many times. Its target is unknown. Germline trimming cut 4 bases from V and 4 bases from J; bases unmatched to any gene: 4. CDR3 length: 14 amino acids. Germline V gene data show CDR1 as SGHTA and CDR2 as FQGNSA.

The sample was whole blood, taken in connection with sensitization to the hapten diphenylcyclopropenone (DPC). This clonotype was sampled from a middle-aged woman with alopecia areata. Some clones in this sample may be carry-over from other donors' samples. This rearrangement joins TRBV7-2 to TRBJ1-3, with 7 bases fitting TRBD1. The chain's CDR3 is CASSYRGAGNTIYF. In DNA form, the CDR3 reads TGTGCCAGCAGCTACAGGGGAGCGGGAAACACCATATATTTT.